A selection of T cell receptor beta chains follows, all from one sample in a study of T cell changes during pregnancy in multiple sclerosis. TCRdb's table, derived via immunoSEQ multiplex PCR, lists solely in-frame clones and lacks some. This sample has tens of thousands of clones; 88% occur once, and the top ten carry 5.9%. The specimen was CD8+ T cells from peripheral blood mononuclear cells, collected after pregnancy. The receptors originated from a female donor in good health, enrolled as a control in a pregnancy study. Both conserved end residues are part of each CDR3. The D gene is left open where the match is weak. Size is stated for part of the rows, as once, few or many counts, or as a class when the clone is expanded.

TGTGCCAGCAGTCCGACAAGGAACACCGGGGAGCTGTTTTTT	CASSPTRNTGELFF	-	-	TRBV27	TRBJ2-2
TGTGCCAGCAAGTCAGGCTACGAGCAGTACTTC	CASKSGYEQYF	-	-	TRBV2	TRBJ2-7
TGTGCCAGCAGCGAAGCTCCAGCGGGGGGGCAGAATGAGCAGTTCTTC	CASSEAPAGGQNEQFF	-	TRBD2	TRBV4-2	TRBJ2-1
TGTGCCAGCCTACTGACAGCCTCAGCTAACTATGGCTACACCTTC	CASLLTASANYGYTF	-	-	TRBV6-6	TRBJ1-2
TGTGCCAGCAGAGAGCGGGGGGGATTCGTTGATACGCAGTATTTT	CASRERGGFVDTQYF	-	TRBD2	TRBV7-9	TRBJ2-3
TGTGCCAGCATCACCCGGGACAGGGGGTTCTTC	CASITRDRGFF	-	TRBD1	TRBV2	TRBJ2-1
TGTGCCAGCAGCTTTGACACGTACGAGCAGTACTTC	CASSFDTYEQYF	-	-	TRBV7-9	TRBJ2-7
TGTGCCAGCAAACGGACAGGGGACTATAATGAAAAACTGTTTTTT	CASKRTGDYNEKLFF	-	TRBD1	TRBV28	TRBJ1-4
TGTGCCATCAGTGATGGACCTGACAGCTCACCCCTCCACTTT	CAISDGPDSSPLHF	-	-	TRBV10-3	TRBJ1-6
TGTGCTAGTGCCATATGGAGGGCGAACACTGAAGCTTTCTTT	CASAIWRANTEAFF	-	-	TRBV12-5	TRBJ1-1
TGTGCCAGCAGTGAATATAAGACAGGGAGAGCCGAAGCTTTCTTT	CASSEYKTGRAEAFF	-	TRBD1	TRBV25-1	TRBJ1-1
TGCGCCAGCAGCCAATGGGCGGGGGGTAGCACAGATACGCAGTATTTT	CASSQWAGGSTDTQYF	-	TRBD2	TRBV4-1	TRBJ2-3
TGTGCCAGCAGCCAAGATCCCTTCGCGGGGCAAGGGGCCAACGTCCTGACTTTC	CASSQDPFAGQGANVLTF	-	-	TRBV14	TRBJ2-6
TGTGCCAGCAGGTTGGGACTAGAGGAGACCCAGTACTTC	CASRLGLEETQYF	-	TRBD2	TRBV11-2	TRBJ2-5
TGTGCCTGGAGCCATGGAGTGAACACTGAAGCTTTCTTT	CAWSHGVNTEAFF	-	-	TRBV30	TRBJ1-1
TGTGCCAGCACACCAGGACAGGCTCGGGAGACCCAGTACTTC	CASTPGQARETQYF	-	TRBD1	TRBV7-9	TRBJ2-5
TGTGCCATCAGTGAGGGGACAGGACCGGAGACCCAGTACTTC	CAISEGTGPETQYF	-	TRBD1	TRBV10-3	TRBJ2-5
TGTGCCACCAGCAGAGGGCCATCGAATCAGCCCCAGCATTTT	CATSRGPSNQPQHF	-	-	TRBV15	TRBJ1-5
TGCGCCAGCAGCCAAGCATGGCAGGGGGGTGAAAAACTGTTTTTT	CASSQAWQGGEKLFF	-	TRBD1	TRBV4-1	TRBJ1-4
TGTGCCAGCAGTACCCGGGACAGTTACAATCAGCCCCAGCATTTT	CASSTRDSYNQPQHF	-	TRBD1	TRBV6-6	TRBJ1-5
TGTGCCTGGAGTCCAACAGGCCAGGGGGCAACTAATGAAAAACTGTTTTTT	CAWSPTGQGATNEKLFF	-	TRBD1	TRBV30	TRBJ1-4
TGTGCCAGCAGTATCAGACAGGGTCAAGAGCAGTACTTC	CASSIRQGQEQYF	-	TRBD1	TRBV7-8	TRBJ2-7
TGCGCCAGCAGCCAAGATTGGACAGGGGGCGGTTTGTTCTATGGCTACACCTTC	CASSQDWTGGGLFYGYTF	once	TRBD1	TRBV4-3	TRBJ1-2
TGTGCCACCAGCAGTTTTGGGAGATACTCTGGAAACACCATATATTTT	CATSSFGRYSGNTIYF	-	-	TRBV15	TRBJ1-3
TGCGCCAGCAGCGCGGGACAGGGTGGCGATGAGCAGTTCTTC	CASSAGQGGDEQFF	-	TRBD1	TRBV5-1	TRBJ2-1
TGTGCCAGCAGCTCCTACCGCTATGGCTACACCTTC	CASSSYRYGYTF	few	-	TRBV7-9	TRBJ1-2
TGTGCCTCCCGGCTGGCGGGGGAAATGGATACGCAGTATTTT	CASRLAGEMDTQYF	-	TRBD2	TRBV7-9	TRBJ2-3
TGCGCCAGCAGCCAAGCGATGCGCTCTGGAAACACCATATATTTT	CASSQAMRSGNTIYF	-	-	TRBV4-1	TRBJ1-3
TGTGCCAGCAGTTACTCGCCGGATGCGGGCTATGGCTACACCTTC	CASSYSPDAGYGYTF	-	-	TRBV6-6	TRBJ1-2
TGTGCCTCCCAGGGGGCGCTTGGAGATACGCAGTATTTT	CASQGALGDTQYF	once	TRBD1	TRBV7-8	TRBJ2-3
TGTGCCAGCAGTTCTGGGACAGGCGAGGCCAACGTCCTGACTTTC	CASSSGTGEANVLTF	-	TRBD1	TRBV28	TRBJ2-6
TGTGCCACCAGCAGATCGGGGGGGGGCACAGATACGCAGTATTTT	CATSRSGGGTDTQYF	-	TRBD2	TRBV15	TRBJ2-3
TGTGCCAGCAGCCCAGGGGTTACGGCCCAAGAGACCCAGTACTTC	CASSPGVTAQETQYF	-	-	TRBV7-3	TRBJ2-5
TGCGCCAGCAGCCAAGATGCGGAACAGCCCCAGCATTTT	CASSQDAEQPQHF	-	-	TRBV4-1	TRBJ1-5
TGCGCCAGCAGCCAACTAGCGGGGCCCACTTTGAGCTCCTACAATGAGCAGTTCTTC	CASSQLAGPTLSSYNEQFF	-	TRBD2	TRBV4-3	TRBJ2-1
TGTGCCAGCAGCTTATTTGGGGACAGCGGAACTGAAGCTTTCTTT	CASSLFGDSGTEAFF	-	TRBD1	TRBV7-3	TRBJ1-1
TGCGCCAGCAGCTTGGCAGGGGTTGGCTATGGCTACACCTTC	CASSLAGVGYGYTF	-	-	TRBV5-1	TRBJ1-2
TGTGCCAGCAGCTTACGCGGGGCGGCCTACGAGCAGTACTTC	CASSLRGAAYEQYF	-	-	TRBV7-9	TRBJ2-7
TGCGCCAGCAGCCAAGAAGCTCCCTTACGAGGGGGGGAGACAGATACGCAGTATTTT	CASSQEAPLRGGETDTQYF	-	-	TRBV4-3	TRBJ2-3
TGTGCCAGCAGCTCCAGAAAACAGTTGAACACTGAAGCTTTCTTT	CASSSRKQLNTEAFF	-	-	TRBV7-3	TRBJ1-1
TGTGCCAGCAGCGCCCCGGGACTATCAACAGATACGCAGTATTTT	CASSAPGLSTDTQYF	-	TRBD2	TRBV7-8	TRBJ2-3